These 20 T cell receptor beta chains share one sample of origin, sequenced in a study of T cell responses to AZD1222 COVID-19 vaccine. Libraries were prepared by immunoSEQ multiplex PCR; TCRdb keeps only in-frame clonotypes and omits some of them. Found here are under 90,000 clones, 70% to 90% of them singletons; the top ten hold 10%. The sequenced sample was peripheral blood, obtained 28 days after the second AZD1222 dose. Receptors originate from an adult who received the AZD1222 COVID-19 vaccine.

The chain links TRBV5-1 to TRBJ1-3, with 7 nucleotides matching TRBD1. This CDR3 has 15 residues. Trimming at V came to 5 bases and at J to 0 bases, leaving 5 bases not matched to a gene. Germline CDR1 is SGHRS and CDR2 is YFSETQ. The CDR3 is CASSLDRPSGNTIYF. In DNA, the CDR3 is TGCGCCAGCAGTCTGGACAGGCCCTCTGGAAACACCATATATTTT.

CDR3 amino acids: CASSQYGQGRGYTF. DNA for the CDR3: TGCGCCAGCAGCCAATACGGGCAGGGACGGGGCTACACCTTC. The genes are TRBV4-1 and TRBJ1-2; possibly TRBD1 for D (5 bases). Deletions cut 2 bases from V and 8 bases from J, with 15 bases between. The CDR3 length is 14 residues. Germline V gives CDR1 MGHRA, CDR2 YSYEKL.

V is TRBV7-9 and J is TRBJ1-4; perhaps TRBD1 as D (6 bases). The CDR3 consists of 14 residues. Looked up from germline, CDR1 is SEHNR and CDR2 is FQNEAQ (reference sequence). Trimming stripped 6 bases from V and 7 bases from J, with 15 bases between. The CDR3 DNA is TGTGCCAGCAGTACAGGGAAGGGGGGTGAAAAACTGTTTTTT. Its protein product is CASSTGKGGEKLFF.

V gene TRBV6-2 or TRBV6-3 combines with J gene TRBJ1-2; 7 bases are shared with TRBD1. Germline V gives CDR1 MNHEY, CDR2 SVGEGT. V dropped 7 bases and J dropped 2; count of bases not matched to a gene: 4. The CDR3 has 13 amino acids. CDR3 in amino acids: CASNPTGNYGYTF. Here the CDR3 DNA reads TGTGCCAGCAACCCGACAGGGAACTATGGCTACACCTTC.

The chain employs TRBV7-2 and TRBJ1-1; TRBD1 might be the D (5 bases). V was pared by 3 bases and J by 3 bases, with 20 bases between. The CDR3 is made up of 17 amino acids. The germline CDR1 and CDR2 sequences are SGHTA and FQGNSA. Here the CDR3 reads CASSFRAPWGDDTEAFF. The CDR3 region has the DNA TGTGCCAGCAGCTTCCGGGCCCCATGGGGCGATGACACTGAAGCTTTCTTT.

The chain carries TRBV14 and TRBJ1-4; D unresolved. V gave up 4 bases and J gave up 10 bases, with 13 bases separating them. The CDR3 has 13 amino acids. Germline V gives CDR1 SGHDN, CDR2 FVKESK. CDR3 sequence (DNA): TGTGCCAGCAGCCCGTTAGGTGGTGGAAAACTGTTTTTT. It yields the protein CASSPLGGGKLFF.

The gene calls are TRBV24-1 and TRBJ1-2, with a tentative D call TRBD1 (5 bases). This CDR3 is 14 amino acids long. The V gene's germline CDR1 is KGHDR and CDR2 SFDVKD. V was cut by 3 bases and J by 4 bases, with 11 bases left in between. CDR3 DNA sequence: TGTGCCACCAGTGATCGAGCAGGGAGCTATGGCTACACCTTC. Residues: CATSDRAGSYGYTF.

V is TRBV9 and J is TRBJ2-7; no firm D call. The germline gives CDR1 SGDLS, CDR2 YYNGEE. The V gene lost 3 bases and the J gene lost 0 bases, with 10 bases spanning the gap. The CDR3 contains 14 residues. The CDR3 sequence is CASSARSYSYEQYF. The DNA for the CDR3 is TGTGCCAGCAGCGCCCGGTCTTACTCCTACGAGCAGTACTTC.

The chain uses TRBV28 and TRBJ1-5, with TRBD1 as a possible D gene (6 bases). CDR1 and CDR2 (germline): MDHEN, SYDVKM. The CDR3 is 16 residues long. V was pared by 6 bases and J by 5 bases, with 20 bases between. The CDR3 bases are TGTGCCAGCAGCCCTGGCACAGGGCACACCCATCAGCCCCAGCATTTT. Translating gives CASSPGTGHTHQPQHF.

The J gene is TRBJ1-1, the V gene TRBV5-1; D uncertain. Germline V lookup: CDR1 SGHRS, CDR2 YFSETQ. V was cut by 5 bases and J by 5 bases, with 13 bases left in between. CDR3 length: 13 amino acids. The CDR3 spells CASSWESTTEAFF. The CDR3 coding sequence is TGCGCCAGCAGTTGGGAAAGTACGACTGAAGCTTTCTTT.

This clone has a handful of counts. This chain joins TRBV3-1 (or the pseudogene TRBV3-2) and TRBJ2-1; unclear D gene. CDR1 is LGHDT, CDR2 YNNKEL, per germline (reference sequence). The germline V and J ends were trimmed by 4 bases and 6 bases, with 10 bases remaining between them. The CDR3 loop spans 13 amino acids. This CDR3 is CASSRSMLNEQFF. The CDR3 DNA follows: TGTGCCAGCAGCCGCTCAATGCTCAATGAGCAGTTCTTC.

The table lists this clone with a count of one. This chain connects TRBV5-4 to TRBJ1-4; D not resolved. The CDR3 is 13 amino acids. The germline V and J ends were trimmed by 4 bases and 8 bases, with 12 bases remaining between them. Germline V CDR1 and CDR2: SGHNT, YYREEE (reference sequence). Written as DNA, the CDR3 is TGTGCCAGCAGCCGAGGGTCGAGCGAAAAACTGTTTTTT. This sequence encodes CASSRGSSEKLFF.

As DNA, the CDR3 is TGTGCCAGCGAAACAGTCCCAGATACGCAGTATTTT. It specifies CASETVPDTQYF. The genes are TRBV28 and TRBJ2-3; D gene unclear. V lost 8 bases and J 4 bases, leaving 10 bases between the germline ends. Germline V lookup: CDR1 MDHEN, CDR2 SYDVKM. This CDR3 region has 12 residues.

The chain is built from TRBV7-2 and TRBJ1-6; D unclear. The germline gives CDR1 SGHTA, CDR2 FQGNSA. Trimming removed 4 bases from V and 8 bases from J, with 15 bases in between. CDR3 size: 15 residues. This chain's CDR3 is CASSSWIARDSPLHF. DNA for the CDR3: TGTGCCAGCAGCTCTTGGATCGCCAGAGATTCACCCCTCCACTTT.

As to this clone: Germline and junction disagree at one end, which may indicate a read error. V and J are TRBV9 and TRBJ1-1, with a possible D match to TRBD1 (6 bases). The CDR3 is 14 amino acids. Germline values: CDR1 SGDLS, CDR2 YYNGEE. CDR3 sequence: CASSVNGGQSEAFF. CDR3 nucleotides: TGTGCCAGCAGCGTAAACGGGGGGCAGTCTGAGGCTTTCTTT.

The V call is TRBV9, the J call TRBJ2-5, with D hard to call. The CDR3 runs 14 residues. Germline values: CDR1 SGDLS, CDR2 YYNGEE. V was clipped by 3 bases and J by 2 bases, with 11 bases between them. CDR3 protein: CASSADSGQETQYF. The CDR3 DNA is TGTGCCAGCAGCGCCGATTCAGGACAAGAGACCCAGTACTTC. Together with reference TRBV9 and TRBJ2-5, the CDR3 gives the full variable domain: DSGVTQTPKHLITATGQRVTLRCSPRSGDLSVYWYQQSLDQGLQFLIQYYNGEERAKGNILERFSAQQFPDLHSELNLSSLELGDSALYFCASSADSGQETQYFGPGTRLLVL.

This chain links TRBV24-1 with TRBJ1-1; no definite D call. This CDR3 region has 16 residues. V lost 3 bases and J 1 base, leaving 14 bases between the germline ends. Looked up from germline, CDR1 is KGHDR and CDR2 is SFDVKD. This CDR3 reads CATSDRGMVPNTEAFF. The DNA of the CDR3 is TGTGCCACCAGTGATCGCGGAATGGTCCCGAACACTGAAGCTTTCTTT.

CDR3 protein: CASSERPRAIYGYTF. The CDR3 DNA reads TGTGCCAGCAGTGAACGGCCCAGGGCTATCTATGGCTACACCTTC. The chain employs TRBV6-1 and TRBJ1-2; D might be TRBD1 (5 bases). Deletions cut 2 bases from V and 4 bases from J, with 14 bases between. This CDR3 has 15 amino acids. From germline, CDR1 is MNHNS and CDR2 SASEGT.

V is TRBV3-1 (or the pseudogene TRBV3-2) and J is TRBJ2-2, with D perhaps matching TRBD1 (6 bases). Germline values: CDR1 LGHDT, CDR2 YNNKEL (reference sequence). The CDR3 contains 16 residues. Trimming left V 4 bases short and J 4 bases short, with 16 bases between. CDR3 in DNA: TGTGCCAGCAGCCGCTCGGCAGGGGCGACCACCGGGGAGCTGTTTTTT. Translated: CASSRSAGATTGELFF.

CDR3 in amino acids: CASSVGAETWNTEAFF. For the CDR3, the DNA is TGTGCCAGCAGCGTAGGGGCAGAAACATGGAACACTGAAGCTTTCTTT. The chain carries TRBV9 and TRBJ1-1; D uncertain. Between the trimmed V and J ends, which lost 0 bases and 1 base, there was a span of 13 bases. Germline V gene lookup returns CDR1 SGDLS and CDR2 YYNGEE. The length of the CDR3 is 16 residues.